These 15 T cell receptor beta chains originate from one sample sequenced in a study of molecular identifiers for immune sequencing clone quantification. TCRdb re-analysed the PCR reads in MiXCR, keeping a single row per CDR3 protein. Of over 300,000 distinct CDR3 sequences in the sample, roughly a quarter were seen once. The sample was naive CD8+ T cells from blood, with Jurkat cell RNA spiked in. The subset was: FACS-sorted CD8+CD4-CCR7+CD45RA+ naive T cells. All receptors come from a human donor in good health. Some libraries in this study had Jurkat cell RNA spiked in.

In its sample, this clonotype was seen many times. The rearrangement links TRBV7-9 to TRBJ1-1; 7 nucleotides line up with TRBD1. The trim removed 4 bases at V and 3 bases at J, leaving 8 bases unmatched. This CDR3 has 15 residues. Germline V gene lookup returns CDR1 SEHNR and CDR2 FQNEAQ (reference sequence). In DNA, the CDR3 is TGTGCCAGCAGCTCTTCGACAGGGACGGACACTGAAGCTTTCTTT. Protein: CASSSSTGTDTEAFF.

CDR3 DNA sequence: TGTGCCAGCAGACTAGGGACCAATCAGCCCCAGCATTTT. This translates into CASRLGTNQPQHF. The chain joins TRBV6-2 or TRBV6-3 to TRBJ1-5, with a weak D call TRBD1 (5 bases). CDR1 and CDR2 from the germline V gene are MNHEY and SVGEGT. This CDR3 comprises 13 residues. V shed 6 bases and J shed 3 bases, with 9 bases lying between them.

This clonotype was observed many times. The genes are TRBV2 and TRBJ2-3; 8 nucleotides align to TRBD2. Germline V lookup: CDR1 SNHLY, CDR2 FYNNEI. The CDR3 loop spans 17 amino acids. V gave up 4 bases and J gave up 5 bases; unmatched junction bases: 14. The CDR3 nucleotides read TGTGCCAGCAGTGTCGCATCCAGCGGGAGTATGAGAGATACGCAGTATTTT. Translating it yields CASSVASSGSMRDTQYF.

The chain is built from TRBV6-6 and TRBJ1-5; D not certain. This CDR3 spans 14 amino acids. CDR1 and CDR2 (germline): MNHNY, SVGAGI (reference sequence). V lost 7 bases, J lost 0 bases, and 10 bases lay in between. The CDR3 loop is CASNLFNSNQPQHF. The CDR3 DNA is TGTGCCAGCAACCTCTTCAATAGCAATCAGCCCCAGCATTTT.

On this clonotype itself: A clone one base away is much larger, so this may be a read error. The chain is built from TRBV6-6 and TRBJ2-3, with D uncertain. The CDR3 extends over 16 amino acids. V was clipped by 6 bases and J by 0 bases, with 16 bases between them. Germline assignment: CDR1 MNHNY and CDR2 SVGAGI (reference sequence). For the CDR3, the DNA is TGTGCCAGCAGCCCCCCCGATTCAGCTAGCACAGATACGCAGTATTTT. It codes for CASSPPDSASTDTQYF.

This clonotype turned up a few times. For the CDR3, the DNA is TGTGCCAGCAGTTTAGCTAGCGGGGGGCTCAAAAACATTCAGTACTTC. Protein product: CASSLASGGLKNIQYF. V and J are TRBV12-3 or TRBV12-4 and TRBJ2-4; TRBD2 matches 10 bases. This CDR3 is 16 amino acids long. Trimming took 0 bases from V and 3 from J; bases not matched to a gene: 2.

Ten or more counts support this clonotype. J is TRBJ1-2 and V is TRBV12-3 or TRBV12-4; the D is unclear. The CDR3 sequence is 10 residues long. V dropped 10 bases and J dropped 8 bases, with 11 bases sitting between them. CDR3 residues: CATRELGYTF. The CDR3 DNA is TGTGCCACCAGAGAGTTGGGCTACACCTTC.

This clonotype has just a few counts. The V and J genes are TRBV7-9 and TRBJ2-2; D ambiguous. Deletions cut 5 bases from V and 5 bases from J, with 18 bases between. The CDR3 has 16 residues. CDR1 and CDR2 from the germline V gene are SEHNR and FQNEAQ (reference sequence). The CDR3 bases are TGTGCCAGCAGCCTCGAGGAAAGCACGGAGACCGGGGAGCTGTTTTTT. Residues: CASSLEESTETGELFF. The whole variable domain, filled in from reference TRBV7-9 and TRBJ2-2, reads DTGVSQNPRHKITKRGQNVTFRCDPISEHNRLYWYRQTLGQGPEFLTYFQNEAQLEKSRLLSDRFSAERPKGSFSTLEIQRTEQGDSAMYLCASSLEESTETGELFFGEGSRLTVL.

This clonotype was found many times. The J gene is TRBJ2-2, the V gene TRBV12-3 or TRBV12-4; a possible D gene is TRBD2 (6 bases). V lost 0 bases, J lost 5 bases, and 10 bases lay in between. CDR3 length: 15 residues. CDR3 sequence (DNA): TGTGCCAGCAGTTTAGCGCGGGACTGGACCGGGGAGCTGTTTTTT. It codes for CASSLARDWTGELFF.

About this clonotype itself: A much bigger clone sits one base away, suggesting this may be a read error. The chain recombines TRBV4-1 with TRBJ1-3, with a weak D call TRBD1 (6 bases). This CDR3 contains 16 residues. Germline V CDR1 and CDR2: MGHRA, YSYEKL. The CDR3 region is CASSQMRGSSGSTIYF. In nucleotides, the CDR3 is TGCGCCAGCAGCCAAATGAGGGGGTCCTCTGGAAGCACCATATATTTT.

Written as DNA, the CDR3 is TGCGCCAGCAGCTTGGTCCCACTAGCGGGGGGGCTCACAGATACGCAGTATTTT. As protein: CASSLVPLAGGLTDTQYF. This chain joins TRBV5-1 and TRBJ2-3; 13 nucleotides align to TRBD2. The trim removed 0 bases at V and 2 bases at J, leaving 6 bases unmatched. This CDR3 has 18 residues. The germline gives CDR1 SGHRS, CDR2 YFSETQ.

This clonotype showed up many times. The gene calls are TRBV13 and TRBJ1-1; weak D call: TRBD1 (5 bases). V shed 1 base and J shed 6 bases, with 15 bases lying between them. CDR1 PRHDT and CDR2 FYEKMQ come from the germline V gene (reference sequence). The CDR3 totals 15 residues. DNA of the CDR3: TGTGCCAGCAGCTTAGCCGGTTCGGGGGAGGCTGAAGCTTTCTTT. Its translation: CASSLAGSGEAEAFF. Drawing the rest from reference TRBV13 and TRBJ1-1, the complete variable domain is AAGVIQSPRHLIKEKRETATLKCYPIPRHDTVYWYQQGPGQDPQFLISFYEKMQSDKGSIPDRFSAQQFSDYHSELNMSSLELGDSALYFCASSLAGSGEAEAFFGQGTRLTVV.

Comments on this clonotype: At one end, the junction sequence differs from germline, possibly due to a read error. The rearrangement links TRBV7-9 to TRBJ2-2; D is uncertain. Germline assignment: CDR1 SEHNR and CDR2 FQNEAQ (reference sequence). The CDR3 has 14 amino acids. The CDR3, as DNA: TGTGCCGGCAGCTTGGTTAACTCACCCGGGGAGCTGTTTTTT. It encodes CAGSLVNSPGELFF.

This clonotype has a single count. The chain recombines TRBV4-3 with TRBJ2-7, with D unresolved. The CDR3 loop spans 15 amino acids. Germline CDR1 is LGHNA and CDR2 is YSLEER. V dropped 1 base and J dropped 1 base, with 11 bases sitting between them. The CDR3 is CASSQGSGRSYEQYF. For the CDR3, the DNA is TGCGCCAGCAGCCAAGGATCCGGCCGGTCCTACGAGCAGTACTTC.

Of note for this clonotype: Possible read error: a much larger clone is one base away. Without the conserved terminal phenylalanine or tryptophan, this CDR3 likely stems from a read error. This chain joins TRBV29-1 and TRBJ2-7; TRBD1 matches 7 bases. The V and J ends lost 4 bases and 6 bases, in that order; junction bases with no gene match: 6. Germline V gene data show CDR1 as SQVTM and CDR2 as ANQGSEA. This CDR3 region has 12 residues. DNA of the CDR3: TGCAGCGTTGGAGAACAGGGGTTCGAGCAGTACTAC. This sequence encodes CSVGEQGFEQYY.